Listed below are T cell receptor beta chains from one sample, sequenced in a study of blood T cells in healthy people across ages. A single record per CDR3 protein comes from TCRdb applying MiXCR to the 5' RACE reads. The data show about 320,000 distinct CDR3 sequences, with roughly 29% seen just once and 29% held by the top ten. Material for sequencing was blood. These receptors all come from a woman aged 70-85 years in good health. CDR3s include the opening cysteine and the closing phenylalanine or tryptophan. The order of the fields is clone size, D gene, V gene, J gene, CDR3 protein, CDR3 DNA. The D gene is left open where the match is weak. The size field is filled for only some rows; it gives once, few, many or a size class.

abundance: NA
d_gene: TRBD2
v_gene: TRBV20-1
j_gene: TRBJ2-1
CDR3aa: CSARVAGRGGGSYNEQFF
CDR3nt: TGCAGTGCTAGGGTAGCGGGAAGGGGCGGGGGATCCTACAATGAGCAGTTCTTC

abundance: NA
d_gene: NA
v_gene: TRBV6-5
j_gene: TRBJ1-5
CDR3aa: CASSRDGLYNQPQHF
CDR3nt: TGTGCCAGCAGCAGGGACGGACTTTACAATCAGCCCCAGCATTTT

abundance: few
d_gene: NA
v_gene: TRBV14
j_gene: TRBJ2-3
CDR3aa: CASSLGPFLDTQYF
CDR3nt: TGTGCCAGCAGCCTCGGACCTTTTTTGGATACGCAGTATTTT

abundance: NA
d_gene: NA
v_gene: TRBV9
j_gene: TRBJ1-3
CDR3aa: CASSGGGRSSGNTIYF
CDR3nt: TGTGCCAGCAGCGGGGGAGGTCGGTCCTCTGGAAACACCATATATTTT

abundance: many
d_gene: NA
v_gene: TRBV27
j_gene: TRBJ2-3
CDR3aa: CASRPPSTDTQYF
CDR3nt: TGTGCCAGCCGACCCCCGAGCACAGATACGCAGTATTTT

abundance: NA
d_gene: NA
v_gene: TRBV29-1
j_gene: TRBJ2-7
CDR3aa: CSVAWTNRAEQYF
CDR3nt: TGCAGCGTTGCTTGGACTAACCGGGCCGAGCAGTACTTC

abundance: NA
d_gene: NA
v_gene: TRBV19
j_gene: TRBJ1-6
CDR3aa: CASSNTGTPNSPLHF
CDR3nt: TGTGCCAGTAGTAATACCGGGACACCAAATTCACCCCTCCACTTT

abundance: NA
d_gene: TRBD1
v_gene: TRBV10-3
j_gene: TRBJ1-5
CDR3aa: CAISGDRGPNQPQHF
CDR3nt: TGTGCCATCAGTGGGGACAGGGGCCCCAATCAGCCCCAGCATTTT

abundance: few
d_gene: NA
v_gene: TRBV28
j_gene: TRBJ2-7
CDR3aa: CASSLISRGEQYF
CDR3nt: TGTGCCAGCAGTTTAATCTCTCGGGGCGAGCAGTACTTC

abundance: NA
d_gene: NA
v_gene: TRBV28
j_gene: TRBJ2-3
CDR3aa: CASSLVYADTQYF
CDR3nt: TGTGCCAGCAGTTTAGTGTACGCAGATACGCAGTATTTT

abundance: few
d_gene: NA
v_gene: TRBV6-2/TRBV6-3
j_gene: TRBJ2-3
CDR3aa: CASERANTQYF
CDR3nt: TGTGCCAGCGAAAGGGCTAATACGCAGTATTTT

abundance: NA
d_gene: TRBD2
v_gene: TRBV29-1
j_gene: TRBJ2-1
CDR3aa: CSVGKTSGPHEQFF
CDR3nt: TGCAGCGTAGGTAAGACTAGCGGGCCCCATGAGCAGTTCTTC

abundance: NA
d_gene: NA
v_gene: TRBV29-1
j_gene: TRBJ2-7
CDR3aa: CSVGGTYEQYF
CDR3nt: TGCAGCGTTGGCGGGACTTACGAGCAGTACTTC

abundance: few
d_gene: NA
v_gene: TRBV5-6
j_gene: TRBJ2-7
CDR3aa: CASSLGLGHEQYF
CDR3nt: TGTGCCAGCAGCTTGGGACTAGGCCACGAGCAGTACTTC

abundance: NA
d_gene: NA
v_gene: TRBV12-5
j_gene: TRBJ2-4
CDR3aa: CASGLAGTMIQYF
CDR3nt: TGTGCTAGTGGTTTGGCAGGGACGATGATTCAGTACTTC

abundance: NA
d_gene: NA
v_gene: TRBV4-3
j_gene: TRBJ2-3
CDR3aa: CASSQDRVGGPHF
CDR3nt: TGCGCCAGCAGCCAAGATCGGGTTGGGGGACCCCATTTT

abundance: NA
d_gene: NA
v_gene: TRBV5-1
j_gene: TRBJ1-3
CDR3aa: CASSHDSSPGNTIYF
CDR3nt: TGCGCCAGCAGCCATGACTCAAGCCCTGGAAACACCATATATTTT

abundance: few
d_gene: NA
v_gene: TRBV19
j_gene: TRBJ1-4
CDR3aa: CASSMGGTVNEKLFF
CDR3nt: TGTGCCAGTAGTATGGGGGGAACGGTGAATGAAAAACTGTTTTTT

abundance: NA
d_gene: NA
v_gene: TRBV6-5
j_gene: TRBJ1-2
CDR3aa: CASSYGQRCGYTF
CDR3nt: TGTGCCAGCAGTTATGGTCAGCGCTGTGGCTACACCTTC

abundance: few
d_gene: NA
v_gene: TRBV29-1
j_gene: TRBJ1-4
CDR3aa: CSVAKGEKLFF
CDR3nt: TGCAGCGTTGCAAAAGGCGAAAAACTGTTTTTT

abundance: few
d_gene: NA
v_gene: TRBV5-1
j_gene: TRBJ2-6
CDR3aa: CASSEPAAGANVLTF
CDR3nt: TGCGCCAGCAGCGAACCGGCGGCGGGGGCCAACGTCCTGACTTTC

abundance: NA
d_gene: TRBD2
v_gene: TRBV5-1
j_gene: TRBJ2-2
CDR3aa: CASSSTSGRQTGELFF
CDR3nt: TGCGCCAGCAGCTCGACTAGCGGGAGGCAGACCGGGGAGCTGTTTTTT

abundance: NA
d_gene: NA
v_gene: TRBV20-1
j_gene: TRBJ2-7
CDR3aa: CSARDGVSEQYF
CDR3nt: TGCAGTGCTAGAGATGGGGTCTCCGAGCAGTACTTC

abundance: NA
d_gene: NA
v_gene: TRBV9
j_gene: TRBJ1-6
CDR3aa: CASSVDAVDNSPLHF
CDR3nt: TGTGCCAGCAGCGTAGATGCGGTAGATAATTCACCCCTCCACTTT

abundance: NA
d_gene: TRBD1
v_gene: TRBV14
j_gene: TRBJ1-1
CDR3aa: CASSTDRGNTEAFF
CDR3nt: TGTGCCAGCAGCACGGACAGGGGGAACACTGAAGCTTTCTTT

abundance: NA
d_gene: NA
v_gene: TRBV6-5
j_gene: TRBJ2-1
CDR3aa: CASSYRENNNEQFF
CDR3nt: TGTGCCAGCAGTTATCGGGAGAATAACAATGAGCAGTTCTTC

abundance: few
d_gene: TRBD1
v_gene: TRBV18
j_gene: TRBJ1-5
CDR3aa: CASSPRDRAQPQHF
CDR3nt: TGTGCCAGCTCACCAAGGGACAGAGCTCAGCCCCAGCATTTT

abundance: NA
d_gene: NA
v_gene: TRBV20-1
j_gene: TRBJ2-3
CDR3aa: CSAPETSTDTQYF
CDR3nt: TGCAGTGCTCCTGAGACTAGTACAGATACGCAGTATTTT

abundance: few
d_gene: NA
v_gene: TRBV18
j_gene: TRBJ2-5
CDR3aa: CASSPALGETQYF
CDR3nt: TGTGCCAGCTCACCAGCCCTGGGGGAGACCCAGTACTTC

abundance: NA
d_gene: NA
v_gene: TRBV28
j_gene: TRBJ2-5
CDR3aa: CASSTSWQNQETQYF
CDR3nt: TGTGCCAGCAGTACCTCGTGGCAGAACCAAGAGACCCAGTACTTC

abundance: few
d_gene: NA
v_gene: TRBV20-1
j_gene: TRBJ2-3
CDR3aa: CSAREYLRGTDTQYF
CDR3nt: TGCAGTGCTAGAGAGTATCTCCGCGGTACAGATACGCAGTATTTT

abundance: few
d_gene: NA
v_gene: TRBV18
j_gene: TRBJ1-1
CDR3aa: CASSPLQEFYTEAFF
CDR3nt: TGTGCCAGCTCACCATTACAGGAATTTTACACTGAAGCTTTCTTT

abundance: few
d_gene: NA
v_gene: TRBV5-1
j_gene: TRBJ2-3
CDR3aa: CASSLGGSGNTDTQYF
CDR3nt: TGCGCCAGCAGCTTAGGAGGTAGCGGAAACACAGATACGCAGTATTTT

abundance: NA
d_gene: TRBD2
v_gene: TRBV7-2
j_gene: TRBJ2-1
CDR3aa: CASSLTSTISYNEQFF
CDR3nt: TGTGCCAGCAGCTTGACTAGCACCATCTCCTACAATGAGCAGTTCTTC

abundance: few
d_gene: TRBD2
v_gene: TRBV5-1
j_gene: TRBJ2-1
CDR3aa: CASSVAGGPYNEQFF
CDR3nt: TGCGCCAGCAGCGTAGCGGGAGGGCCCTACAATGAGCAGTTCTTC

abundance: few
d_gene: TRBD2
v_gene: TRBV10-2
j_gene: TRBJ2-1
CDR3aa: CASTDSGRIHNEQFF
CDR3nt: TGCGCCAGCACTGATAGCGGGAGAATCCACAATGAGCAGTTCTTC

abundance: few
d_gene: NA
v_gene: TRBV7-2
j_gene: TRBJ2-4
CDR3aa: CASSFELGELAKNIQYF
CDR3nt: TGTGCCAGCAGCTTCGAACTCGGGGAACTAGCCAAAAACATTCAGTACTTC